This T cell receptor beta chain was obtained from a study of human T cells and chemical hapten exposure. Looking at the study overall: Per-sample TCR yield variability stemmed mainly from small pooled library volume differences.

TCRdb re-called the RACE reads through MiXCR, storing one row per CDR3 protein. The sample lists fewer than 350,000 distinct CDR3 sequences; around 7.3% were seen once. CDR3 length equals 13 residues. V lost 10 bases, J lost 2 bases, and 13 bases lay in between. Time point indicated: pre-sensitization, week 0. Treatment of the sample: therapeutic diphenylcyclopropenone sensitization with weekly scalp DPC. This clonotype was obtained from a man aged 18 to 29 with alopecia areata. Some clones in this sample may be carry-over from other donors' samples. The rearrangement uses TRBV12-3 or TRBV12-4 and TRBJ2-3; a weak D match, TRBD2 (6 bases). Specimen: whole blood, collected in connection with sensitization to the hapten diphenylcyclopropenone (DPC). CDR3 sequence: CANSGSYTDTQYF. In DNA, the CDR3 is TGTGCCAACTCCGGGAGCTACACAGATACGCAGTATTTT.